This T cell receptor (beta chain) was recovered during a study of vaccination effects on CD4 cells after COVID-19. Findings and caveats of the study: At late timepoints after vaccination, vaccine- and infection-induced clones shrank markedly. The study found that only 1 of 255 vaccine-induced clones from healthy vaccinees cross-reacted with common cold coronaviruses.

Some clones are missing from TCRdb's copy, which holds only in-frame ones; the method was immunoSEQ multiplex PCR. The sample contains roughly 27,000 clones, approximately 71% of which appear only once. Comment on this clone: The antigen is undetermined.

Viral peptide pool expansion of antigen-specific CD4+ T cells preceded sequencing in the ViraFEST assay. With roughly 10 days of culture completed, CD4+ T cells were isolated. Participants received two doses of either the BNT162b2 or mRNA-1273 vaccine. Vaccinated participants had no history of SARS-CoV-2 infection and tested negative for nucleocapsid antibodies. Each culture well received a few million PBMC. These cells were then cultured in IMDM with 10 IU/ml IL-2 and 8.5 to 10 ug/ml peptides. This TCR was sampled from a human donor who received a COVID-19 vaccine. The sample was CD4+ T cells from PBMCs cultured with HCoV-NL63 spike peptides, taken after COVID-19 vaccination.

This CDR3 is CASSFTRTQYF. CDR3 coding DNA: TGTGCCAGCAGTTTTACGAGGACGCAGTATTTT. The chain joins TRBV12-3 or TRBV12-4 to TRBJ2-3, with D uncertain. The CDR3 runs 11 residues. V lost 3 bases to trimming and J lost 9 bases, with 7 bases between them.